What follows are 18 T cell receptor beta chains derived from one specimen sequenced in a study of T cell changes during pregnancy in multiple sclerosis. Clones were read by immunoSEQ multiplex PCR, and TCRdb kept only the in-frame ones, dropping some. The table records 70,000 to 95,000 clones, 85% to 95% of them present only once. The source material was peripheral blood, sampled after pregnancy. The receptors shown here come from a female donor in good health, enrolled as a control in a pregnancy study.

The chain employs TRBV19 and TRBJ2-1; the match to TRBD2 covers 11 bases. Germline loops: CDR1 LNHDA, CDR2 SQIVND (reference sequence). The junction had 8 bases not matched to a gene; V was cut back by 6 bases and J by 7 bases. The CDR3 has 15 amino acids. The CDR3 loop reads CASSLSGRANNEQFF. In DNA form, the CDR3 reads TGTGCCAGTAGCCTTAGCGGGAGGGCTAATAATGAGCAGTTCTTC. Variable domain in full (rest from reference TRBV19 and TRBJ2-1): DGGITQSPKYLFRKEGQNVTLSCEQNLNHDAMYWYRQDPGQGLRLIYYSQIVNDFQKGDIAEGYSVSREKKESFPLTVTSAQKNPTAFYLCASSLSGRANNEQFFGPGTRLTVL.

This chain uses TRBV6-1 with TRBJ2-7; 12 bases are shared with TRBD2. Germline trimming cut 6 bases from V and 3 bases from J; bases unmatched to any gene: 6. This CDR3 is 15 amino acids long. Germline V gene lookup returns CDR1 MNHNS and CDR2 SASEGT. CDR3 coding DNA: TGTGCCAGCAGAGAGACTAGCGGGAGTAGCTACGAGCAGTACTTC. This encodes CASRETSGSSYEQYF.

The rearrangement joins TRBV7-2 to TRBJ2-3, with 9 bases aligning to TRBD1. This CDR3 comprises 15 residues. The junction had 5 bases not matched to a gene; V was cut back by 5 bases and J by 2 bases. Germline assignment: CDR1 SGHTA and CDR2 FQGNSA. Written as DNA, the CDR3 is TGTGCCAGCAGCCTGGGACAGGGTAACACAGATACGCAGTATTTT. The encoded protein is CASSLGQGNTDTQYF.

V is TRBV28 and J is TRBJ1-5; a possible D gene is TRBD1 (6 bases). From germline, CDR1 is MDHEN and CDR2 SYDVKM. The CDR3 has 15 amino acids. Between the trimmed V and J ends, which lost 7 bases and 1 base, there was a span of 14 bases. The CDR3 sequence is CASKSHRVSNQPQHF. DNA for the CDR3: TGTGCCAGCAAATCGCACAGGGTGAGCAATCAGCCCCAGCATTTT.

This chain uses TRBV2 with TRBJ1-1; TRBD1 might be the D (6 bases). Trimming left V 6 bases short and J 1 base short, with 15 bases between. Germline values: CDR1 SNHLY, CDR2 FYNNEI. CDR3 length: 15 residues. CDR3: CASSTDSRRNTEAFF. CDR3 in DNA: TGTGCCAGCAGCACGGACAGTCGGAGGAACACTGAAGCTTTCTTT.

V and J are TRBV2 and TRBJ2-7, with 11 bases lining up with TRBD1. Trimming took 6 bases from V and 6 from J; bases not matched to a gene: 4. Germline V CDR1 and CDR2: SNHLY, FYNNEI. There are 13 residues in the CDR3. CDR3 DNA: TGTGCCAGCAGGAAGGACAGGGGGCTCGAGCAGTACTTC. It is translated as CASRKDRGLEQYF.

This rearrangement joins TRBV25-1 to TRBJ2-7, with D hard to call. CDR3 size: 11 residues. Per germline, CDR1 MGHDK and CDR2 SYGVNS. V was pared by 4 bases and J by 6 bases, with 7 bases between. CDR3 DNA sequence: TGTGCCAGCAGTGCGTTGTCCGAGCAGTACTTC. This translates into CASSALSEQYF.

The chain links TRBV7-2 to TRBJ2-2, with 7 bases that match TRBD2. CDR1 SGHTA and CDR2 FQGNSA come from the germline V gene. The length of the CDR3 is 19 residues. Trimming cost V 1 base and J 1 base; bases outside gene matches: 12. CDR3 sequence reads: CASSLDSRRPSGNTGELFF. CDR3 DNA sequence: TGTGCCAGCAGCTTAGATTCACGTAGGCCTAGCGGGAACACCGGGGAGCTGTTTTTT.

The V and J genes are TRBV6-6 and TRBJ2-7, with D maybe TRBD2 (6 bases). Germline V gives CDR1 MNHNY, CDR2 SVGAGI (reference sequence). Trimming left V 6 bases short and J 3 bases short, with 12 bases between. This CDR3 has 13 amino acids. CDR3 protein: CASSPLANYEQYF. The DNA of the CDR3 is TGTGCCAGCAGCCCGCTAGCGAACTACGAGCAGTACTTC.

The genes are TRBV7-3 and TRBJ2-7; 11 nucleotides line up with TRBD2. This CDR3 has 15 residues. Germline assignment: CDR1 SGHTA and CDR2 FQGTGA. J was trimmed by 2 bases and V by 5 bases; bases with no gene match: 5. The CDR3 DNA follows: TGTGCCAGCAGCCCGGGACTAGCGGATACCTACGAGCAGTACTTC. Translating it yields CASSPGLADTYEQYF.

The chain couples TRBV7-2 to TRBJ1-3; D not certain. V was pared by 1 base and J by 4 bases, with 8 bases between. From germline, CDR1 is SGHTA and CDR2 FQGNSA. This CDR3 contains 14 residues. The CDR3 is CASSLGGPGNTIYF. CDR3 DNA sequence: TGTGCCAGCAGCTTAGGCGGGCCGGGAAACACCATATATTTT. The whole variable domain, filled in from reference TRBV7-2 and TRBJ1-3, reads GAGVSQSPSNKVTEKGKDVELRCDPISGHTALYWYRQSLGQGLEFLIYFQGNSAPDKSGLPSDRFSAERTGGSVSTLTIQRTQQEDSAVYLCASSLGGPGNTIYFGEGSWLTVV.

The CDR3 sequence is CASTPTISSYEQYF. The CDR3 nucleotides read TGTGCCAGCACCCCAACCATCAGCTCCTACGAGCAGTACTTC. The rearrangement links TRBV5-4 to TRBJ2-7; D gene uncertain. Trimming cost V 6 bases and J 0 bases, with 13 bases left between them. The CDR3 totals 14 residues. From germline, CDR1 is SGHNT and CDR2 YYREEE (reference sequence).

The chain uses TRBV7-2 and TRBJ2-4; 8 bases match TRBD1. Germline V gene lookup returns CDR1 SGHTA and CDR2 FQGNSA. The CDR3 consists of 16 residues. The ends lost 3 bases at V and 1 base at J; junction bases unmatched: 5. The CDR3 DNA reads as TGTGCCAGCAGCTTGCAGGGGGCTGAGGCCAAAAACATTCAGTACTTC. Its protein product is CASSLQGAEAKNIQYF.

This clone showed up just a few times. CDR3 DNA sequence: TGTGCCAGTAGTATAGTGCCTGCGAGGTCTTCACCCCTCCACTTT. Translating gives CASSIVPARSSPLHF. This rearrangement joins TRBV19 to TRBJ1-6; no reliable D call. The CDR3 extends over 15 amino acids. Trimming pared 1 base from V and 9 bases from J, leaving 13 bases between. CDR1 LNHDA and CDR2 SQIVND come from the germline V gene (reference sequence).

This clone is a singleton in its sample. The J gene is TRBJ1-1, the V gene TRBV5-1; no firm D call. Germline V gives CDR1 SGHRS, CDR2 YFSETQ. The V end was cut by 0 bases, the J end by 5 bases, with 5 bases between. The CDR3 loop spans 12 amino acids. The CDR3 coding sequence is TGCGCCAGCAGCTTGGACATTACTGAAGCTTTCTTT. Its protein product is CASSLDITEAFF.

This chain links TRBV30 with TRBJ2-1; D is unresolved. This CDR3 contains 12 residues. The germline V gene has CDR1 GTSNPN and CDR2 SVGIG (reference sequence). Trimming stripped 0 bases from V and 12 bases from J, with 12 bases between. CDR3: CAWSVLESAQFF. CDR3 nucleotides: TGTGCCTGGAGTGTACTGGAGTCGGCGCAGTTCTTC.

V gene TRBV5-1 combines with J gene TRBJ1-4; TRBD1 aligns across 11 bases. J was trimmed by 7 bases and V by 2 bases; bases with no gene match: 4. This CDR3 has 15 amino acids. Germline CDR1 SGHRS, CDR2 YFSETQ. The CDR3, as DNA: TGCGCCAGCAGCTTAACCGGGACAGGGGGTGAAAAACTGTTTTTT. This gives the protein CASSLTGTGGEKLFF.

The V and J genes are TRBV18 and TRBJ1-2; perhaps TRBD1 as D (5 bases). The CDR3 covers 13 residues. V was clipped by 3 bases and J by 1 base, with 6 bases between them. Germline CDR1 reads KGHSH; CDR2 reads LQKENI. The CDR3 bases are TGTGCCAGCTCACCCAGGGATAACTATGGCTACACCTTC. Its translation: CASSPRDNYGYTF.